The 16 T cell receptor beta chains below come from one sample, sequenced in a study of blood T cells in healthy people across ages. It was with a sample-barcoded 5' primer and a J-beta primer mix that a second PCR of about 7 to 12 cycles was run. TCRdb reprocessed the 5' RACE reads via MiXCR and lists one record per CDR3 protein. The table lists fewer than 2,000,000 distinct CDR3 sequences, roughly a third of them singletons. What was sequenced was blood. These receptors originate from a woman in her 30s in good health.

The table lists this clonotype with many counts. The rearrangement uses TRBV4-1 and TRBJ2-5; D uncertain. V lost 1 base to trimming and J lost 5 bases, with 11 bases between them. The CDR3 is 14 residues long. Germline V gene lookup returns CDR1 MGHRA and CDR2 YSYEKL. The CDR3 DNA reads TGCGCCAGCAGCCAAGCTAACAAAATGGAGACCCAGTACTTC. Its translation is CASSQANKMETQYF.

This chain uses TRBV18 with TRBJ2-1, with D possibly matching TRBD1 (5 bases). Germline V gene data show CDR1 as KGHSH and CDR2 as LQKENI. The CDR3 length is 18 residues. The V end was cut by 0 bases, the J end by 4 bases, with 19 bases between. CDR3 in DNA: TGTGCCAGCTCACCACCTTTCGGACGGACACAACCGTACAATGAGCAGTTCTTC. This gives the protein CASSPPFGRTQPYNEQFF.

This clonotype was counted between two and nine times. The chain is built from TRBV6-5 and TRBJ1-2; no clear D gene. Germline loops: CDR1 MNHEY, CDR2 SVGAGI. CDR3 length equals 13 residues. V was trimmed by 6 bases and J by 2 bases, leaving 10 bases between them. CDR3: CASRRPENYGYTF. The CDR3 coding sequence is TGTGCCAGCAGACGACCGGAAAACTATGGCTACACCTTC.

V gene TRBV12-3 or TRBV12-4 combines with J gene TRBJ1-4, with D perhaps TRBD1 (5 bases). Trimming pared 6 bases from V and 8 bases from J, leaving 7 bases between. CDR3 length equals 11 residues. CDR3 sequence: CASRTDEKLFF. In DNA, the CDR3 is TGTGCCAGCAGGACAGACGAAAAACTGTTTTTT.

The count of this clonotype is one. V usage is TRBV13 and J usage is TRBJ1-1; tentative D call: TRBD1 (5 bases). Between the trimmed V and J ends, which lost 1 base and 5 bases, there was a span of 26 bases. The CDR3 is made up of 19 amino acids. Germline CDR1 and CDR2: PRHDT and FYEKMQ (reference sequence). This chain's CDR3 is CASSLEWSEVSPTGTEAFF. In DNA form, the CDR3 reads TGTGCCAGCAGCTTAGAATGGAGCGAGGTTTCCCCCACAGGAACTGAAGCTTTCTTT. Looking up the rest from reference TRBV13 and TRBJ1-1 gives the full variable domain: AAGVIQSPRHLIKEKRETATLKCYPIPRHDTVYWYQQGPGQDPQFLISFYEKMQSDKGSIPDRFSAQQFSDYHSELNMSSLELGDSALYFCASSLEWSEVSPTGTEAFFGQGTRLTVV.

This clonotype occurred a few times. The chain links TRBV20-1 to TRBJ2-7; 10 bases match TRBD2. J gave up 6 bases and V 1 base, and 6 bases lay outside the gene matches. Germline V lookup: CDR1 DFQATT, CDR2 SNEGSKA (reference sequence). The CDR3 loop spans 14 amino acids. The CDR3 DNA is TGCAGTGCTAGAGCGCTAGCGGGAGTAGGCGAGCAGTACTTC. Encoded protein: CSARALAGVGEQYF.

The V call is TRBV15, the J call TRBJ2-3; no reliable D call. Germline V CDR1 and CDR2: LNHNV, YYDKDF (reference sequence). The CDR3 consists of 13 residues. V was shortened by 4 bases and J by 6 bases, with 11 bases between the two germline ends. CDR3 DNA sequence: TGTGCCACCAGCATGGACGTAGGGGATACGCAGTATTTT. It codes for CATSMDVGDTQYF.

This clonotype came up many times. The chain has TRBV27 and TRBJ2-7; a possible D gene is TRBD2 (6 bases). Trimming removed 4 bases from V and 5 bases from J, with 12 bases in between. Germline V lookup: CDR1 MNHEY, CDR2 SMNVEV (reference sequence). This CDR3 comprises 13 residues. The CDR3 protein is CASSWRPGDEQYF. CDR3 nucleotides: TGTGCCAGCAGTTGGAGGCCGGGGGACGAGCAGTACTTC.

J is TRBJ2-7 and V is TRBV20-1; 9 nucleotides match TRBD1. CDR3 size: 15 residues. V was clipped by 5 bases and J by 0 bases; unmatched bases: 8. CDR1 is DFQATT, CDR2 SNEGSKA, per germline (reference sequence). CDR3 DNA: TGCAGTGCTGGCGCCCCGGGACAGGGCTCCTACGAGCAGTACTTC. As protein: CSAGAPGQGSYEQYF.

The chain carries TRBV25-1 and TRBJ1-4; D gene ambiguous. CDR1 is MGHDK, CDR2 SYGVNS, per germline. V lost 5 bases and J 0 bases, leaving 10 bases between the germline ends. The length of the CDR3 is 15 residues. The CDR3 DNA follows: TGTGCCAGCAGTCCGACACTTACAACTAATGAAAAACTGTTTTTT. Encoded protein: CASSPTLTTNEKLFF.

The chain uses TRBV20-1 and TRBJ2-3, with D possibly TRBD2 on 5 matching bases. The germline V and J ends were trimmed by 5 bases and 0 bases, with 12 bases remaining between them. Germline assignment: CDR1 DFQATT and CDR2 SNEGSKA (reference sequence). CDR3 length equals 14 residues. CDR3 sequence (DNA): TGCAGTGCTTTTCGGACTGATAGCACAGATACGCAGTATTTT. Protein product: CSAFRTDSTDTQYF.

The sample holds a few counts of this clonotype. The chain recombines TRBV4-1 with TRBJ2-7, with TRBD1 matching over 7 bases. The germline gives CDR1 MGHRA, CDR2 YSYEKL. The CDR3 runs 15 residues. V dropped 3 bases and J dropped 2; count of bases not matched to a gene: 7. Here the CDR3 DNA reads TGCGCCAGCAGCCAGGGACAGAGCATTACCTACGAGCAGTACTTC. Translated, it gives CASSQGQSITYEQYF.

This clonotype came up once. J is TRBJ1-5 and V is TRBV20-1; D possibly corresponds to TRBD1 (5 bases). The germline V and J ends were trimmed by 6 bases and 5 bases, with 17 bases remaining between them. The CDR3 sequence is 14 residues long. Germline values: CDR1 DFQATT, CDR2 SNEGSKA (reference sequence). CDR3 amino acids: CSAPPLGVDQPQHF. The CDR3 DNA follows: TGCAGTGCCCCCCCTCTAGGGGTAGATCAGCCCCAGCATTTT.

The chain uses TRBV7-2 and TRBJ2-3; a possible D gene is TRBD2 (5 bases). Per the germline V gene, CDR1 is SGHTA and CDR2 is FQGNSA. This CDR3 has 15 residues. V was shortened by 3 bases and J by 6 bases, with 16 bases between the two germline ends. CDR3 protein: CASSLLALGLDTQYF. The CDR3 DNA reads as TGTGCCAGCAGCTTGCTAGCTCTTGGATTGGATACGCAGTATTTT.

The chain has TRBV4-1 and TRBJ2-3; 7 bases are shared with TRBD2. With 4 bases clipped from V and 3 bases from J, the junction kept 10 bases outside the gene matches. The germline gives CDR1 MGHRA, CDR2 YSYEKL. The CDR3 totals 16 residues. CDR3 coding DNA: TGCGCCAGCAGCCCCCCCAACGGAGCGGGGACAGATACGCAGTATTTT. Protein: CASSPPNGAGTDTQYF.

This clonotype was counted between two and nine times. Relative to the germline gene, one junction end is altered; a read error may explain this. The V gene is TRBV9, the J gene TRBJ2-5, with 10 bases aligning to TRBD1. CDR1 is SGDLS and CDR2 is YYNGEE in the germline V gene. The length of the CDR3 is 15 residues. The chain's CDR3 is CASSRRGQGKKTRYF. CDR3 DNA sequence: TGTGCCAGCAGCCGTCGGGGACAGGGGAAGAAGACCCGGTACTTC.